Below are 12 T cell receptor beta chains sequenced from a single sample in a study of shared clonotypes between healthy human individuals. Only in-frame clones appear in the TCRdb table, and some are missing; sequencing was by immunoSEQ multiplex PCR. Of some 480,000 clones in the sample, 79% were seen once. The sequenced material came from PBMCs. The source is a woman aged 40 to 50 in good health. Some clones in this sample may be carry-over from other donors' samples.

The CDR3 sequence: CASSCTGTVAYSNQPQHF. DNA of the CDR3: TGCGCCAGCAGCTGTACCGGGACAGTTGCCTATAGCAATCAGCCCCAGCATTTT. The gene calls are TRBV5-1 and TRBJ1-5; 7 bases fit TRBD1. Trimming took 3 bases from V and 0 from J; bases not matched to a gene: 12. The CDR3 loop spans 18 amino acids. Per the germline V gene, CDR1 is SGHRS and CDR2 is YFSETQ.

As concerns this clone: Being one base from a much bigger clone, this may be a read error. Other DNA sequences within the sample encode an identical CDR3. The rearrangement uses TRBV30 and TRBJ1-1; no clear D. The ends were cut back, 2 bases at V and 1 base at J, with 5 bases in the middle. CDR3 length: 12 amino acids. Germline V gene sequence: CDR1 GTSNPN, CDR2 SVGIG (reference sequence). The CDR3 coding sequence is TGTGCCTGGAGTAGACAGAACACTGAAGCTTTCTTT. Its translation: CAWSRQNTEAFF. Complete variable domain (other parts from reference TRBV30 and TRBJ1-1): SQTIHQWPATLVQPVGSPLSLECTVEGTSNPNLYWYRQAAGRGLQLLFYSVGIGQISSEVPQNLSASRPQDRQFILSSKKLLLSDSGFYLCAWSRQNTEAFFGQGTRLTVV.

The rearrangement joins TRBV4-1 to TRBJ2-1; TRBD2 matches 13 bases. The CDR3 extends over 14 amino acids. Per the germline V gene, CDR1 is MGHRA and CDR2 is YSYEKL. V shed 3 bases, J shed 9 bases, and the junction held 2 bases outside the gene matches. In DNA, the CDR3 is TGCGCCAGCAGCCACGGACTAGCGGGAGTTGAGCAGTTCTTC. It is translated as CASSHGLAGVEQFF.

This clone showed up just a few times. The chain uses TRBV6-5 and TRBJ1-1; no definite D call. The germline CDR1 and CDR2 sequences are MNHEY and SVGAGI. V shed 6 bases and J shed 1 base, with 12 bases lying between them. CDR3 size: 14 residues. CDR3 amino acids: CASSPNQENTEAFF. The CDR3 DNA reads TGTGCCAGCAGCCCCAACCAGGAGAACACTGAAGCTTTCTTT.

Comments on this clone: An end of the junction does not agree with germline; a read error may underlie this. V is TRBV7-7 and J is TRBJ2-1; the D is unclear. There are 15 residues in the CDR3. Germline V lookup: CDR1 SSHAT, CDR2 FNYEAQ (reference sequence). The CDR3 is CASSFSQEKFNEQFF. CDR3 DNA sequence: TGTGCTAGCAGCTTTTCTCAGGAGAAATTCAATGAGCAGTTCTTC.

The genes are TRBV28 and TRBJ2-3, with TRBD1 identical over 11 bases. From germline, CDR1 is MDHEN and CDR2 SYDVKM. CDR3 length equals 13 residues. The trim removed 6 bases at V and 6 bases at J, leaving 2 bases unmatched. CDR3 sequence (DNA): TGTGCCAGCAGGGGACAGGGGGAGGATACGCAGTATTTT. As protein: CASRGQGEDTQYF.

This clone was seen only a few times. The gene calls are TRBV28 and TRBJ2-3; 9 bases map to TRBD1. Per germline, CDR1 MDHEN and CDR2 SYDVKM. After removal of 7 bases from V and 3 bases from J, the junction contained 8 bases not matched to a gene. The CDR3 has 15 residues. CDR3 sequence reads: CASTEGTGRTDTQYF. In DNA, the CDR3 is TGTGCCAGCACTGAGGGGACAGGGAGAACAGATACGCAGTATTTT.

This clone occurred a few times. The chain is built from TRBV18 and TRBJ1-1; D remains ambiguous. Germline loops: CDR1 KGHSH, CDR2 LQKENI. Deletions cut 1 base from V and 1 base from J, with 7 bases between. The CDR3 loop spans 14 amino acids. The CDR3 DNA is TGTGCCAGCTCACCACAGGGAGGGAACACTGAAGCTTTCTTT. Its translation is CASSPQGGNTEAFF.

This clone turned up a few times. DNA of the CDR3: TGTGCCAGCAGCTTCCCCCCTTCGACAGGCATGATCGGAAACACCATATATTTT. It is translated as CASSFPPSTGMIGNTIYF. V is TRBV11-2 and J is TRBJ1-3; tentative D call: TRBD1 (6 bases). The CDR3 runs to 18 residues. Trimming removed 3 bases at V and 4 bases at J, with 22 bases between. Germline CDR1 and CDR2: SGHAT and FQNNGV.

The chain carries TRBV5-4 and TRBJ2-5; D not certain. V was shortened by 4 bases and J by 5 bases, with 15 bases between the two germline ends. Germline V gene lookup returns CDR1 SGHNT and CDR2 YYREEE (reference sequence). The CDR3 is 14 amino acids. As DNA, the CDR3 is TGTGCCAGCAGCGGCCCGACTGGAGAGGAGACCCAGTACTTC. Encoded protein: CASSGPTGEETQYF.

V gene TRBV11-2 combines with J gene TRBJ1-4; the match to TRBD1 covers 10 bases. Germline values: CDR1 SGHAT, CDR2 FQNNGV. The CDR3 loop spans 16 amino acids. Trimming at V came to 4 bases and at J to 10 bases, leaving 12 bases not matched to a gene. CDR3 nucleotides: TGTGCCAGCAGCTCTAACCCCGGGACAGGGGTCGGAAAACTGTTTTTT. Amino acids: CASSSNPGTGVGKLFF.

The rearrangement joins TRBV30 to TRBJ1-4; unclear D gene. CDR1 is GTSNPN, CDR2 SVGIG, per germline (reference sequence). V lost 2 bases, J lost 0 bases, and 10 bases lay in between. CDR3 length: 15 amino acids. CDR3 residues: CAWSTRRSTNEKLFF. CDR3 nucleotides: TGTGCCTGGAGTACCCGCAGATCAACTAATGAAAAACTGTTTTTT.